These 13 T cell receptor beta chains came from one sample sequenced in a study of blood T cell repertoires in COVID-19. Repertoires were generated with immunoSEQ multiplex PCR, while TCRdb's copy carries only in-frame clones and drops some. This table holds fewer than 450,000 clones, about 93% found once. Specimen: peripheral blood. Receptor source: a woman younger than 30 who had recovered from COVID-19.

This clone came up once. The chain has TRBV19 and TRBJ2-5; 9 nucleotides match TRBD2. From germline, CDR1 is LNHDA and CDR2 SQIVND (reference sequence). The CDR3 is made up of 15 amino acids. Germline trimming cut 7 bases from V and 4 bases from J; bases unmatched to any gene: 10. Here the CDR3 DNA reads TGTGCCAGTATGGCGGCTAGCGGGAAAACAGAGACCCAGTACTTC. Its translation is CASMAASGKTETQYF.

The chain recombines TRBV15 with TRBJ2-5; TRBD2 matches at 13 bases. Germline CDR1 LNHNV, CDR2 YYDKDF (reference sequence). V shed 3 bases, J shed 4 bases, and the junction held 5 bases outside the gene matches. The CDR3 spans 16 residues. Here the CDR3 reads CATSRELAGGRETQYF. DNA for the CDR3: TGTGCCACCAGCAGGGAACTAGCGGGAGGGCGAGAGACCCAGTACTTC.

V gene TRBV19 combines with J gene TRBJ1-5; D remains ambiguous. Germline CDR1 and CDR2: LNHDA and SQIVND (reference sequence). The CDR3 totals 14 residues. Trimming removed 6 bases from V and 7 bases from J, with 16 bases in between. CDR3 region: CASRDGGNGQPQHF. CDR3 sequence (DNA): TGTGCCAGTAGAGATGGAGGGAATGGCCAGCCCCAGCATTTT.

The chain has TRBV5-4 and TRBJ2-5; TRBD2 matches 8 bases. Per the germline V gene, CDR1 is SGHNT and CDR2 is YYREEE (reference sequence). The J segment lost 6 bases and the V segment lost 4 bases, leaving 11 bases of the junction unmatched. The CDR3 totals 15 residues. The CDR3 DNA reads as TGTGCCAGCAGCCTAACGGGGGGGGCGGTGAAGACCCAGTACTTC. Translating it yields CASSLTGGAVKTQYF.

This clone appeared a few times. The chain couples TRBV7-2 to TRBJ2-4; 10 nucleotides match TRBD2. Germline CDR1 and CDR2: SGHTA and FQGNSA. The J segment lost 8 bases and the V segment lost 5 bases, leaving 3 bases of the junction unmatched. CDR3 length: 13 amino acids. The CDR3 sequence: CASSPGLADIQYF. CDR3 coding DNA: TGTGCCAGCAGCCCAGGACTAGCGGACATTCAGTACTTC.

The chain employs TRBV4-1 and TRBJ1-1, with 8 positions matching TRBD1. J lost 3 bases, V lost 5 bases, and 11 bases had no gene match. The CDR3 has 16 residues. The germline V gene encodes CDR1 MGHRA and CDR2 YSYEKL. CDR3 nucleotides: TGCGCCAGCAGCAGTACAGGGGGTAATTCGGACACTGAAGCTTTCTTT. Translation gives CASSSTGGNSDTEAFF.

This clone was observed at least ten times. J is TRBJ2-2 and V is TRBV4-3; 7 nucleotides line up with TRBD2. After removal of 1 base from V and 1 base from J, the junction contained 6 bases not matched to a gene. The CDR3 consists of 17 residues. CDR1 is LGHNA, CDR2 YSLEER, per germline. CDR3 protein: CASSQATQRGNTGELFF. The CDR3 nucleotides read TGCGCCAGCAGCCAAGCCACCCAGCGGGGGAACACCGGGGAGCTGTTTTTT.

V usage is TRBV19 and J usage is TRBJ2-4, with TRBD2 matching 7 bases. This CDR3 spans 15 amino acids. The ends lost 6 bases at V and 0 bases at J; junction bases unmatched: 5. In germline, CDR1 is LNHDA, CDR2 SQIVND (reference sequence). CDR3 DNA: TGTGCCAGTAGCGCCACGGGGGGAGCCAAAAACATTCAGTACTTC. Translating gives CASSATGGAKNIQYF.

CDR3 in DNA: TGTGCCAGCAGCCTGGGACTAGCGGGAGTTCCCTCCTACAATGAGCAGTTCTTC. Protein sequence: CASSLGLAGVPSYNEQFF. The chain carries TRBV27 and TRBJ2-1; 14 bases fit TRBD2. Germline V gene lookup returns CDR1 MNHEY and CDR2 SMNVEV (reference sequence). With 6 bases clipped from V and 0 bases from J, the junction kept 7 bases outside the gene matches. CDR3 length: 18 amino acids.

The chain carries TRBV7-9 and TRBJ1-4, with a possible D match to TRBD1 (5 bases). The germline gives CDR1 SEHNR, CDR2 FQNEAQ (reference sequence). V gave up 4 bases and J gave up 0 bases, with 12 bases separating them. The CDR3 length is 16 residues. Here the CDR3 reads CASSSPEGATNEKLFF. CDR3 nucleotides: TGTGCCAGCAGCTCACCCGAAGGGGCAACTAATGAAAAACTGTTTTTT.

This sequence joins TRBV3-1 (or the pseudogene TRBV3-2) and TRBJ2-1, with TRBD2 matching 7 bases. J lost 8 bases, V lost 7 bases, and 8 bases had no gene match. The germline V gene encodes CDR1 LGHDT and CDR2 YNNKEL (reference sequence). This CDR3 is 13 amino acids long. CDR3 DNA sequence: TGTGCCAGCACTTCCAGCGGGAAGGATGAGCAGTTCTTC. Encoded protein: CASTSSGKDEQFF.

The V call is TRBV11-3, the J call TRBJ2-1, with a weak D call TRBD1 (6 bases). The CDR3 is 16 amino acids. The germline CDR1 and CDR2 sequences are SGHNT and YENEEA. The V gene lost 3 bases and the J gene lost 0 bases, with 12 bases spanning the gap. CDR3 nucleotides: TGTGCCAGCAGCTTGGCCGGACAGAGCTCCTACAATGAGCAGTTCTTC. This translates into CASSLAGQSSYNEQFF.

This clone has only one observation. The rearrangement links TRBV3-1 (or the pseudogene TRBV3-2) to TRBJ2-3; D remains ambiguous. Germline V CDR1 and CDR2: LGHDT, YNNKEL (reference sequence). The CDR3 sequence is 16 residues long. Trimming stripped 2 bases from V and 4 bases from J, with 16 bases between. CDR3 in DNA: TGTGCCAGCAGCCAAAATTCCCCTAGAGTTCCAGATACGCAGTATTTT. Residues: CASSQNSPRVPDTQYF.